The subject of this entry is one T cell receptor (beta chain). As to time point: patch test 3, about 24 weeks after DPC sensitization. Treatment: therapeutic diphenylcyclopropenone sensitization with weekly scalp DPC. Within the library, unique molecular identifiers were attached to each individual cDNA molecule. Each CDR3 protein gets one entry after TCRdb re-called the RACE reads with MiXCR. The sample carries approximately 90,000 distinct CDR3 sequences, roughly a quarter recorded once. The data were obtained in a study of human T cells and chemical hapten exposure. The germline gives CDR1 LGHNA, CDR2 YNFKEQ. Trimming cost V 1 base and J 0 bases, with 15 bases left between them. This CDR3 comprises 18 residues.

The receptor was derived from a man between 35 and 55 years old with alopecia areata. Some clones in this sample may be carry-over from other donors' samples. J is TRBJ1-4 and V is TRBV4-2; D is unclear. Sample: whole blood, taken in connection with sensitization to the hapten diphenylcyclopropenone (DPC). The chain's CDR3 is CASSQVSLRGATNEKLFF. The CDR3 region has the DNA TGTGCCAGCAGCCAAGTGTCACTTCGGGGTGCAACTAATGAAAAACTGTTTTTT.